This TCR beta chain stems from a study of metastatic and nonmetastatic thyroid tumors. Study overall: Malignant thyroid and benign thyroid patients provided blood and tumor or nodule tissue whose repertoires were compared. Regarding the study as a whole: In blood and tumor, TCR beta diversity was reportedly significantly higher in malignant thyroid tumors than in benign nodules.

Patients were all untreated before their thyroid surgery. The CDR3 spans 17 residues. The germline gives CDR1 SGHRS, CDR2 YFSETQ. Trimming took off 0 bases at V and 0 bases at J, with 15 bases between the two ends. This clone was seen repeatedly, ten times or more. Its antigen is currently unknown. TCRdb called clones again from the PCR reads with MiXCR. This sample has fewer than 50,000 clones, with about 15% found just once. This TCR was recovered from a female donor with papillary thyroid cancer or a benign thyroid nodule (not recorded which). Some clones in this sample may be carry-over from other donors' samples. The specimen was blood. The chain recombines TRBV5-1 with TRBJ1-1; weak D call: TRBD1 (5 bases). The CDR3 here is CASSLGGIQDMNTEAFF. Written as DNA, the CDR3 is TGCGCCAGCAGCTTGGGAGGGATACAGGACATGAACACTGAAGCTTTCTTT.